These 26 T cell receptor beta chains share one sample of origin, sequenced in a study of blood T cell repertoires in COVID-19. Generated by immunoSEQ multiplex PCR, the TCRdb table keeps only in-frame clones and is missing some. Of some 250,000 clones in the sample, more than 75% are singletons; the top ten hold 0.9% to 1%. Sequenced input: peripheral blood. These receptors were taken from a woman between 40 and 55 years old who had recovered from COVID-19.

V and J are TRBV5-1 and TRBJ2-2, with 8 positions matching TRBD2. There are 16 residues in the CDR3. V lost 3 bases and J lost 6; bases outside the gene matches: 10. Germline CDR1 SGHRS, CDR2 YFSETQ. CDR3 coding DNA: TGCGCCAGCAGCTCCTGGCCCAGGACTAGCTCCGGGGAGCTGTTTTTT. Translation: CASSSWPRTSSGELFF.

This clone is a singleton in its sample. The rearrangement joins TRBV24-1 to TRBJ1-2; 9 nucleotides align to TRBD1. This CDR3 is 16 amino acids long. The germline V gene encodes CDR1 KGHDR and CDR2 SFDVKD. Trimming cost V 5 bases and J 2 bases; bases outside gene matches: 8. CDR3 sequence: CATSAARQGENYGYTF. The CDR3, as DNA: TGTGCCACCAGTGCAGCCAGACAGGGGGAGAACTATGGCTACACCTTC.

The V gene is TRBV7-8, the J gene TRBJ2-3; unclear D gene. Germline V CDR1 and CDR2: SGHVS, FQNEAQ. Trimming left V 5 bases short and J 6 bases short, with 6 bases between. The CDR3 spans 11 residues. The CDR3 nucleotides read TGTGCCAGCAGCCACCGGGATACGCAGTATTTT. This encodes CASSHRDTQYF. The entire variable domain, with the rest obtained from reference TRBV7-8 and TRBJ2-3, is as follows: GAGVSQSPRYKVAKRGQDVALRCDPISGHVSLFWYQQALGQGPEFLTYFQNEAQLDKSGLPSDRFFAERPEGSVSTLKIQRTQQEDSAVYLCASSHRDTQYFGPGTRLTVL.

V and J are TRBV19 and TRBJ2-7; the match to TRBD1 covers 9 bases. In germline, CDR1 is LNHDA, CDR2 SQIVND (reference sequence). There are 14 residues in the CDR3. J lost 6 bases, V lost 7 bases, and 10 bases had no gene match. CDR3 bases: TGTGCCAGTATAGGGACAGGGCTCCCTGGCGAGCAGTACTTC. It is translated as CASIGTGLPGEQYF.

This clone turned up a few times. This sequence joins TRBV25-1 and TRBJ2-3, with unresolved D. With 5 bases removed from V and 5 bases from J, the gap between germline ends came to 8 bases. The CDR3 has 12 amino acids. CDR1 and CDR2 (germline): MGHDK, SYGVNS. The CDR3 region is CASSKTRDTQYF. CDR3 bases: TGTGCCAGCAGTAAGACTCGAGATACGCAGTATTTT. Full variable domain (remainder filled in from reference TRBV25-1 and TRBJ2-3): EADIYQTPRYLVIGTGKKITLECSQTMGHDKMYWYQQDPGMELHLIHYSYGVNSTEKGDLSSESTVSRIRTEHFPLTLESARPSHTSQYLCASSKTRDTQYFGPGTRLTVL.

The rearrangement uses TRBV4-3 and TRBJ2-7, with TRBD2 matching over 8 bases. Germline V gene sequence: CDR1 LGHNA, CDR2 YSLEER. The V gene end was trimmed by 3 bases and the J gene end by 3 bases; junction bases not matched to a gene: 4. There are 14 residues in the CDR3. The CDR3 is CASSQGLVNYEQYF. The CDR3 DNA reads as TGCGCCAGCAGCCAGGGACTAGTGAACTACGAGCAGTACTTC.

V gene TRBV6-5 combines with J gene TRBJ1-2, with 8 bases matching TRBD1. V trimming: 6 bases; J trimming: 4 bases; junction bases outside the gene matches: 7. CDR3 length equals 14 residues. Germline CDR1 and CDR2: MNHEY and SVGAGI. The CDR3 nucleotides read TGTGCCAGCAGGGACAGGGCCGTTCGCTATGGCTACACCTTC. This sequence encodes CASRDRAVRYGYTF.

The V call is TRBV29-1, the J call TRBJ1-5, with no clear D. Germline V CDR1 and CDR2: SQVTM, ANQGSEA. Trimming shortened V by 4 bases and J by 3 bases, and 7 bases separated the two germline ends. CDR3 length: 12 residues. The CDR3 DNA follows: TGCAGCGTTGGGAGACCCAATCAGCCCCAGCATTTT. Protein: CSVGRPNQPQHF.

The chain joins TRBV19 to TRBJ1-6; TRBD1 aligns across 7 bases. The CDR3 loop spans 16 amino acids. The germline gives CDR1 LNHDA, CDR2 SQIVND (reference sequence). The J segment lost 2 bases and the V segment lost 7 bases, leaving 8 bases of the junction unmatched. CDR3 DNA sequence: TGTGCCAGTACCCGACAGGGTGGGACCTATAATTCACCCCTCCACTTT. This codes for CASTRQGGTYNSPLHF.

The V and J genes are TRBV3-1 (or the pseudogene TRBV3-2) and TRBJ2-7; 10 bases map to TRBD2. V gave up 7 bases and J gave up 7 bases; unmatched junction bases: 10. The germline V gene encodes CDR1 LGHDT and CDR2 YNNKEL (reference sequence). CDR3 length: 14 residues. The CDR3 region is CASIGLAGAREQYV. CDR3 bases: TGTGCCAGCATCGGTCTAGCGGGAGCTCGAGAGCAGTACGTC.

The chain combines TRBV29-1 with TRBJ2-7; 7 nucleotides line up with TRBD1. With 7 bases clipped from V and 2 bases from J, the junction kept 5 bases outside the gene matches. CDR3 length equals 12 residues. Germline V lookup: CDR1 SQVTM, CDR2 ANQGSEA. Here the CDR3 DNA reads TGCAGCGCCCGGGACAGCCCCTACGAGCAGTACTTC. This translates into CSARDSPYEQYF.

The chain combines TRBV2 with TRBJ2-3, with TRBD1 matching 8 bases. The CDR3 has 12 residues. CDR1 SNHLY and CDR2 FYNNEI come from the germline V gene. Unmatched junction bases numbered 3, after V lost 8 bases and J lost 5 bases. This CDR3 is CASQGAGDTQYF. CDR3 in DNA: TGTGCCAGCCAGGGGGCTGGAGATACGCAGTATTTT.

The chain links TRBV3-1 (or the pseudogene TRBV3-2) to TRBJ1-2, with no clear D. This CDR3 has 15 amino acids. V lost 4 bases and J 2 bases, leaving 14 bases between the germline ends. Germline lookup yields CDR1 LGHDT and CDR2 YNNKEL (reference sequence). CDR3 in amino acids: CASSPRVALNYGYTF. The DNA of the CDR3 is TGTGCCAGCAGCCCCCGTGTGGCACTAAACTATGGCTACACCTTC.

The V gene is TRBV4-1, the J gene TRBJ1-4; 7 nucleotides align to TRBD1. The CDR3 extends over 14 amino acids. The germline gives CDR1 MGHRA, CDR2 YSYEKL. Trimming removed 1 base from V and 8 bases from J; junction bases left unmatched: 4. The DNA for the CDR3 is TGCGCCAGCAGCCAAGTGTCAGGGGGGGAAAAACTGTTTTTT. Its translation: CASSQVSGGEKLFF.

On this clone: The junction does not match germline at one end; this may be a read error. V and J are TRBV4-2 and TRBJ2-2; D call uncertain. The germline CDR1 and CDR2 sequences are LGHNA and YNFKEQ. CDR3 length equals 14 residues. In DNA form, the CDR3 reads TGTGCCAACAGCCAAGACCAGAACACCGGGGAGCTGTTTTTT. It codes for CANSQDQNTGELFF.

The rearrangement uses TRBV11-2 and TRBJ2-3, with 7 bases aligning to TRBD2. This CDR3 region has 17 residues. Unmatched junction bases numbered 16, after V lost 5 bases and J lost 5 bases. Germline CDR1 is SGHAT and CDR2 is FQNNGV. The DNA of the CDR3 is TGTGCCAGCAGCCCACGCCCGGGGAGGGCCGAGGGAGATACGCAGTATTTT. The encoded protein is CASSPRPGRAEGDTQYF. Looking up the rest from reference TRBV11-2 and TRBJ2-3 gives the full variable domain: EAGVAQSPRYKIIEKRQSVAFWCNPISGHATLYWYQQILGQGPKLLIQFQNNGVVDDSQLPKDRFSAERLKGVDSTLKIQPAKLEDSAVYLCASSPRPGRAEGDTQYFGPGTRLTVL.

The chain carries TRBV5-1 and TRBJ2-3; D uncertain. Germline V CDR1 and CDR2: SGHRS, YFSETQ. Trimming stripped 4 bases from V and 4 bases from J, with 25 bases between. This CDR3 has 18 amino acids. CDR3 DNA sequence: TGCGCCAGCAGCCCCTCGAGACAACCCTGGGTGAGTCCAGATACGCAGTATTTT. Its protein is CASSPSRQPWVSPDTQYF. Drawing the rest from reference TRBV5-1 and TRBJ2-3, the complete variable domain is KAGVTQTPRYLIKTRGQQVTLSCSPISGHRSVSWYQQTPGQGLQFLFEYFSETQRNKGNFPGRFSGRQFSNSRSEMNVSTLELGDSALYLCASSPSRQPWVSPDTQYFGPGTRLTVL.

The rearrangement links TRBV5-1 to TRBJ1-2; TRBD1 is a possible D gene (6 bases). With 0 bases removed from V and 6 bases from J, the gap between germline ends came to 12 bases. The germline V gene encodes CDR1 SGHRS and CDR2 YFSETQ. The CDR3 length is 14 residues. The CDR3 here is CASSLGNRVDGYTF. The CDR3 DNA follows: TGCGCCAGCAGCTTGGGGAACAGGGTCGATGGCTACACCTTC.

In regard to this clone: The junction departs from germline at one end; a sequencing error may be responsible. DNA for the CDR3: TGTGCTAGCAGCTCCCCAGGGGAGACCCAGTACTTC. As protein: CASSSPGETQYF. The V call is TRBV7-7, the J call TRBJ2-5; a weak D match, TRBD1 (5 bases). CDR3 length equals 12 residues. Per germline, CDR1 SSHAT and CDR2 FNYEAQ (reference sequence).

The rearrangement uses TRBV10-3 and TRBJ2-3, with 9 bases fitting TRBD1. The length of the CDR3 is 16 residues. Trimming removed 3 bases from V and 3 bases from J; junction bases left unmatched: 7. CDR1 is ENHRY and CDR2 is SYGVKD in the germline V gene. The CDR3 spells CAISDRGQGETDTQYF. The CDR3 coding sequence is TGTGCCATCAGTGACCGGGGACAGGGCGAAACAGATACGCAGTATTTT.

The V and J genes are TRBV24-1 and TRBJ1-1; perhaps TRBD1 as D (6 bases). The CDR3 is 17 amino acids. CDR1 is KGHDR, CDR2 SFDVKD, per germline. Between the trimmed V and J ends, which lost 4 bases and 0 bases, there was a span of 17 bases. DNA for the CDR3: TGTGCCACCAGTGACCGGCCGGCCAGGGGTATGAACACTGAAGCTTTCTTT. Its translation is CATSDRPARGMNTEAFF.

This chain connects TRBV10-3 to TRBJ2-2; TRBD1 matches 7 bases. CDR1 is ENHRY, CDR2 SYGVKD, per germline. The CDR3 sequence is 16 residues long. Germline trimming cut 2 bases from V and 0 bases from J; bases unmatched to any gene: 3. CDR3 coding DNA: TGTGCCATCAGTGAGGGCAGGGGGACGAACACCGGGGAGCTGTTTTTT. This gives the protein CAISEGRGTNTGELFF.

This chain joins TRBV7-9 and TRBJ2-1; 7 bases are shared with TRBD1. Germline V gives CDR1 SEHNR, CDR2 FQNEAQ (reference sequence). After removal of 3 bases from V and 4 bases from J, the junction contained 6 bases not matched to a gene. The CDR3 extends over 15 amino acids. CDR3: CASSFGDRPYNEQFF. CDR3 sequence (DNA): TGTGCCAGCAGCTTTGGGGACAGACCTTACAATGAGCAGTTCTTC.

The chain joins TRBV6-5 to TRBJ2-7, with TRBD2 identical over 7 bases. After removal of 6 bases from V and 0 bases from J, the junction contained 8 bases not matched to a gene. Germline-derived CDR1 and CDR2 are MNHEY and SVGAGI. The CDR3 totals 15 residues. Here the CDR3 DNA reads TGTGCCAGCAGAACTACTAGCGCCCACTCCTACGAGCAGTACTTC. This codes for CASRTTSAHSYEQYF.

This clone showed up just a few times. The V gene is TRBV7-3, the J gene TRBJ1-1, with 8 bases matching TRBD1. CDR3 length: 14 residues. V was pared by 4 bases and J by 0 bases, with 1 base of the junction left unmatched. Germline CDR1 SGHTA, CDR2 FQGTGA. CDR3 sequence reads: CASSWTGMNTEAFF. CDR3 in DNA: TGTGCCAGCAGCTGGACAGGGATGAACACTGAAGCTTTCTTT.

The gene calls are TRBV4-2 and TRBJ2-7, with 8 bases lining up with TRBD2. The germline V gene encodes CDR1 LGHNA and CDR2 YNFKEQ. The trim removed 1 base at V and 3 bases at J, leaving 14 bases unmatched. The CDR3 contains 18 residues. The CDR3 DNA reads as TGTGCCAGCAGCCAAGTGGGTGGGGGAAGCGGGGGCCACTACGAGCAGTACTTC. This translates into CASSQVGGGSGGHYEQYF.